The T cell receptor beta chain described here comes from a study of neurological immune-mediated disorders. Study-wide findings and caveats: Expansion of TCR clones was greatest in HTLV-1-associated myelopathy and smallest in multiple sclerosis, where it fell below that of healthy controls. Phylogenetic grouping assigned the repertoires of 18 of 34 multiple sclerosis patients to a single related-CDR3 cluster, representing a possible signature. Expanded clones shared no CDR3 amino acid sequences across subjects, suggesting private repertoires in all groups.

The CDR3 extends over 16 amino acids. Germline V gene lookup returns CDR1 SGHKS and CDR2 YYEKEE (reference sequence). Trimming shortened V by 2 bases and J by 2 bases, and 13 bases separated the two germline ends. There are many counts of this clonotype. Its antigen is still unknown. A 10-nucleotide random UMI tagged transcripts in template-switch 5'RACE cDNA synthesis. MiXCR, run by TCRdb on the 5' RACE reads, gives a single entry per CDR3 protein. Counted here are under 90,000 distinct CDR3 sequences, approximately 4% occurring once; the ten biggest clones make up approximately 3%. The TCR comes from a woman in her 50s with multiple sclerosis. The chain has TRBV5-5 and TRBJ2-2, with D perhaps TRBD1 (6 bases). Sequences were obtained from PBMCs. The CDR3 coding sequence is TGTGCCAGCAGCTTAAAATCGACAGGAAACACCGGGGAGCTGTTTTTT. It is translated as CASSLKSTGNTGELFF.